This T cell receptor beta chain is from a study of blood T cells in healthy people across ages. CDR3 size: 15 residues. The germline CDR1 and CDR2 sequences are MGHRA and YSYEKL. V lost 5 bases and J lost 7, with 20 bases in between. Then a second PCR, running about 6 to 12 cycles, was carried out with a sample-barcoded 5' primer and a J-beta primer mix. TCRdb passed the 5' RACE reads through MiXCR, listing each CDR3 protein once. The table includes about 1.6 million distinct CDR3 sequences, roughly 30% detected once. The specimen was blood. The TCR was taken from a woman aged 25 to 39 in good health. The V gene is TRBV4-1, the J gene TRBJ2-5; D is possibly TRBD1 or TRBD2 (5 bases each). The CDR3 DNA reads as TGCGCCAGCAGCGTAGGACTCGGGGCCGAGGGGACCCAGTACTTC. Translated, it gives CASSVGLGAEGTQYF.